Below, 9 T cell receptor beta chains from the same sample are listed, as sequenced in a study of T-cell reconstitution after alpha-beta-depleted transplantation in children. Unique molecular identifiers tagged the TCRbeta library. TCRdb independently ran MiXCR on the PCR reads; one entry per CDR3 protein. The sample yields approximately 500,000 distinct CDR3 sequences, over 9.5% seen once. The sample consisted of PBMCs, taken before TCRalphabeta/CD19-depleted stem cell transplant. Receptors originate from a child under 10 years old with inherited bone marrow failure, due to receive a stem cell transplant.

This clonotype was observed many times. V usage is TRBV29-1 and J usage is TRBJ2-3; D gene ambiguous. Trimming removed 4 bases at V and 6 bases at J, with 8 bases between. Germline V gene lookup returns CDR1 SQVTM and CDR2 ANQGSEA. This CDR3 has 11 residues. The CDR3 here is CSVGVGDTQYF. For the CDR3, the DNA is TGCAGCGTTGGCGTGGGTGATACGCAGTATTTT.

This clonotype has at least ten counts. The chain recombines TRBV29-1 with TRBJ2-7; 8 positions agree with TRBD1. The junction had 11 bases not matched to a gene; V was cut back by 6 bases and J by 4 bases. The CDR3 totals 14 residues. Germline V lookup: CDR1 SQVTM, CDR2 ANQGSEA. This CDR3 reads CSVLGQGAKYEQYF. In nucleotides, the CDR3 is TGCAGCGTCCTGGGGCAGGGGGCCAAGTACGAGCAGTACTTC.

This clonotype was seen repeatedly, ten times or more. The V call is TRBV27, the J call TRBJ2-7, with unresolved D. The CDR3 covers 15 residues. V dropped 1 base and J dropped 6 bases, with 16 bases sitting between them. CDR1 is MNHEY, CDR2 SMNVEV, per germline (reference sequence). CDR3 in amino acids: CASSLYFLRSSEQYF. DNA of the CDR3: TGTGCCAGCAGTTTATATTTTTTAAGGAGTAGCGAGCAGTACTTC.

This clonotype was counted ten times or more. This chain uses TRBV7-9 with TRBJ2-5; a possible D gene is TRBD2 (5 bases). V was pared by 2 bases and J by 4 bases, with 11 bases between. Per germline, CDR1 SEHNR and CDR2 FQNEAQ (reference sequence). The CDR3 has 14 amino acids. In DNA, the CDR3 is TGTGCCAGCAGCTTAAATGCCGGAGGAGAGACCCAGTACTTC. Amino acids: CASSLNAGGETQYF.

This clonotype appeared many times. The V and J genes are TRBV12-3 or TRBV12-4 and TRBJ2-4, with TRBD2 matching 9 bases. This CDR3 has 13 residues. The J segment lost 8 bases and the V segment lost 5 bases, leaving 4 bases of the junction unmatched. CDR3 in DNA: TGTGCCAGCAGTCTTAGCGGGAGTGACATTCAGTACTTC. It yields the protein CASSLSGSDIQYF.

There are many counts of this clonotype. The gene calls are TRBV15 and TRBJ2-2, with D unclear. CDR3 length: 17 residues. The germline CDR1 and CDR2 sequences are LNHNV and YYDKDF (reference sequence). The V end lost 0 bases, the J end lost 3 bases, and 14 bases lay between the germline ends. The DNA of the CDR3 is TGTGCCACCAGCAGAGATGTTGAAGCGACACACACCGGGGAGCTGTTTTTT. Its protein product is CATSRDVEATHTGELFF.

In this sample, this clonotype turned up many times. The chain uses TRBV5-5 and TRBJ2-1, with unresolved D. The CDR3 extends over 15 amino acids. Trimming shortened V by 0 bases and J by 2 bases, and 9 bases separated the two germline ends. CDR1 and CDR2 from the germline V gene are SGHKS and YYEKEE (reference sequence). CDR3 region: CASSLGYWAYNEQFF. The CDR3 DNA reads TGTGCCAGCAGCTTGGGCTATTGGGCCTACAATGAGCAGTTCTTC.

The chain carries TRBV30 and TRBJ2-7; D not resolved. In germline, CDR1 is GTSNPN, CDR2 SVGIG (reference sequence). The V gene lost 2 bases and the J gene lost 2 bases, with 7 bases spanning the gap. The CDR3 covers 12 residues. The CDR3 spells CAWSQTAYEQYF. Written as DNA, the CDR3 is TGTGCCTGGAGTCAAACAGCCTACGAGCAGTACTTC. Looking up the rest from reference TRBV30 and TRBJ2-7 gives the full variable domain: SQTIHQWPATLVQPVGSPLSLECTVEGTSNPNLYWYRQAAGRGLQLLFYSVGIGQISSEVPQNLSASRPQDRQFILSSKKLLLSDSGFYLCAWSQTAYEQYFGPGTRLTVT.

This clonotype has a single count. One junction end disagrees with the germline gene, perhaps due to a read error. CDR3 nucleotides: TGTGCCATCAGTTTGGTGTCTACTCTAGCGGGCCGCTCCTACAATGAGCAGTTCTTC. As protein: CAISLVSTLAGRSYNEQFF. The chain has TRBV12-3 or TRBV12-4 and TRBJ2-1; 8 bases align to TRBD2. The CDR3 loop spans 19 amino acids.